This T cell receptor (beta chain) was observed in a study of blood T cell repertoires in COVID-19. Study-wide context: Collection of acute and convalescent COVID-19 samples took place in the United States, Italy and Spain. Sample material is recorded as cDNA or gDNA derived from T cells, B-cell-depleted T cells, or PBMCs.

Per the authors' pipeline: Amplification of reference gene primers was used by the study to estimate nucleated cell counts. Measured with immunoSEQ multiplex PCR; TCRdb has only the in-frame clones, and not every one. That table furnishes V, J and clone size, whereas the DNA furnished D and trimming. The data hold some 100,000 clones, with about 88% observed a single time. The V and J ends lost 4 bases and 2 bases respectively, with 12 bases between them. CDR1 is SGHTA and CDR2 is FQGNSA in the germline V gene. The CDR3 loop spans 14 amino acids. The material sequenced was peripheral blood. The sequence derives from a woman aged 55-75 years with acute or convalescent COVID-19. The chain employs TRBV7-2 and TRBJ2-7, with a tentative D call TRBD2 (5 bases). CDR3 sequence: CASSSGLLPYEQYF. The CDR3, as DNA: TGTGCCAGCAGCTCCGGACTCCTCCCCTACGAGCAGTACTTC.